This TCR beta chain originates from a study of T-cell memory formation after mild COVID-19. Study observations and caveats: Cross-reactive memory apparently joined, as some responding clones appeared in pre-infection memory. Contracting CD4+ clones sat mainly in CM and EM; CD8+ in EMRA.

One entry per CDR3 protein, called by TCRdb with MiXCR from the 5' RACE reads. The repertoire consists of around 300,000 distinct CDR3 sequences, with 14% occurring once and the leading ten covering 20% to 25%. Remarks on this clonotype: Antigen: not known.

The CDR3 is made up of 19 amino acids. The chain links TRBV21-1 to TRBJ2-5; the table calls TRBD2, which could not be checked here. TRBV21-1 is a pseudogene. This clonotype was sampled from a man in his late teens or twenties who had mild COVID-19 (a few samples of this study predate the infection). Cell type and time point are not known. The sample consisted of PBMCs or a T cell subset sorted from them (not recorded which). CDR3 in DNA: TGTGCCAGCAGCGGAGAACTAGCGGGGGCCCAACCGGCTCGGGAGACCCAGTACTTC. Protein: CASSGELAGAQPARETQYF.